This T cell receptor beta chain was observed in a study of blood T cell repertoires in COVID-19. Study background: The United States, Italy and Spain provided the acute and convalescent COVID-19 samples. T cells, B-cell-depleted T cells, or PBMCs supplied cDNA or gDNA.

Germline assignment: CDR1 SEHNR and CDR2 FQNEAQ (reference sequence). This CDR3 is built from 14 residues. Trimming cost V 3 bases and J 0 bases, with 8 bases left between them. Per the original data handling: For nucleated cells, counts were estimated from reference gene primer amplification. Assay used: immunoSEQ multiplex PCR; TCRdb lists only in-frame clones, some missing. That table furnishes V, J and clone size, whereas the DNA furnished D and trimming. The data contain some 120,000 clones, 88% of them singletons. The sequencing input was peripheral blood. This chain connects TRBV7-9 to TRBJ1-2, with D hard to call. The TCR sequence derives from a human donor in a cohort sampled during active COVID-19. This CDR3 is CASSFTEPNYGYTF. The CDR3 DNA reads TGTGCCAGCAGCTTCACAGAACCTAACTATGGCTACACCTTC.